The clone carrying this TCR beta chain was seen ten or more times. This CDR3 spans 12 amino acids. The germline V and J ends were trimmed by 5 bases and 6 bases, with 11 bases remaining between them. Per the germline V gene, CDR1 is SEHNR and CDR2 is FQNEAQ (reference sequence). The second PCR ran about 6 to 11 cycles with a sample-barcoded 5' primer and J-beta primers. TCRdb reprocessed the 5' RACE reads with MiXCR, giving one entry per CDR3 protein. This table holds roughly 1.6 million distinct CDR3 sequences, approximately 32% found once. The sample comes from a study of blood T cells in healthy people across ages. Every donor provided around 10 milliliters of peripheral blood.

The TCR was taken from a woman in her twenties or thirties in good health. The sequenced material came from blood. The J gene is TRBJ2-7, the V gene TRBV7-9; D unclear. CDR3 protein: CASSPMEREQYF. The CDR3 bases are TGTGCCAGCAGCCCCATGGAACGCGAGCAGTACTTC.